Each of the 23 T cell receptor beta chains below was sequenced from the same sample in a study of cytomegalovirus exposure and HLA in healthy donors. PCR amplification relied on 60 Vbeta primers (plus 13 Jbeta primers). Method: immunoSEQ multiplex PCR; TCRdb's copy keeps in-frame clones and lacks some. In the table there are 150,000 or so clones, around 85% of which are singletons. The sample taken for sequencing was PBMCs. These receptors originate from a man younger than 30 in good health and CMV-seropositive.

V is TRBV6-5 and J is TRBJ2-7; 10 bases match TRBD1. V was pared by 1 base and J by 2 bases, with 2 bases of the junction left unmatched. The germline gives CDR1 MNHEY, CDR2 SVGAGI. The length of the CDR3 is 15 residues. In nucleotides, the CDR3 is TGTGCCAGCAGTTACTTCGGACAGGGGGCCTACGAGCAGTACTTC. Its protein product is CASSYFGQGAYEQYF.

The gene calls are TRBV6-5 and TRBJ2-1, with D tentatively TRBD1 (5 bases). Germline V gives CDR1 MNHEY, CDR2 SVGAGI. There are 10 residues in the CDR3. The germline V and J ends were trimmed by 10 bases and 7 bases, with 8 bases remaining between them. CDR3 nucleotides: TGTGCCATAGGACATAATGAGCAGTTCTTC. This codes for CAIGHNEQFF.

The chain couples TRBV6-5 to TRBJ2-7, with a possible D match to TRBD1 (5 bases). The CDR3 extends over 15 amino acids. V lost 0 bases and J lost 2, with 11 bases in between. Germline V gene sequence: CDR1 MNHEY, CDR2 SVGAGI. CDR3 bases: TGTGCCAGCAGTTACTCGGGGCAGTCGACCTACGAGCAGTACTTC. Protein sequence: CASSYSGQSTYEQYF.

The CDR3 DNA follows: TGCGCCAGCAGCCCTAAGATAAACTATGGCTACACCTTC. Its translation: CASSPKINYGYTF. This rearrangement joins TRBV5-1 to TRBJ1-2; no firm D call. Per germline, CDR1 SGHRS and CDR2 YFSETQ. The CDR3 consists of 13 residues. V lost 4 bases, J lost 2 bases, and 9 bases lay in between.

This chain connects TRBV7-9 to TRBJ2-3; 7 positions agree with TRBD1. Trimming removed 5 bases from V and 4 bases from J; junction bases left unmatched: 3. CDR1 is SEHNR, CDR2 FQNEAQ, per germline (reference sequence). The CDR3 consists of 13 residues. CDR3 sequence (DNA): TGTGCCAGCAGCCCGGGACAGCCAGATACGCAGTATTTT. This translates into CASSPGQPDTQYF.

This clone appeared a few times. The chain links TRBV7-9 to TRBJ2-7, with 9 bases that match TRBD1. This CDR3 region has 14 residues. V lost 5 bases to trimming and J lost 5 bases; unmatched junction nucleotides: 7. CDR1 and CDR2 from the germline V gene are SEHNR and FQNEAQ (reference sequence). The CDR3 loop reads CASSITGGGNEQYF. In DNA, the CDR3 is TGTGCCAGCAGCATTACAGGGGGCGGGAACGAGCAGTACTTC. Full variable domain (outside the CDR3, taken from reference TRBV7-9 and TRBJ2-7): DTGVSQNPRHKITKRGQNVTFRCDPISEHNRLYWYRQTLGQGPEFLTYFQNEAQLEKSRLLSDRFSAERPKGSFSTLEIQRTEQGDSAMYLCASSITGGGNEQYFGPGTRLTVT.

The genes are TRBV19 and TRBJ2-4; possible D gene TRBD2, 5 bases. The CDR3 runs to 16 residues. Germline V gives CDR1 LNHDA, CDR2 SQIVND (reference sequence). Trimming shortened V by 3 bases and J by 0 bases, and 12 bases separated the two germline ends. Here the CDR3 reads CASSIRGSLAKNIQYF. The CDR3 coding sequence is TGTGCCAGTAGTATTCGAGGGTCGCTAGCCAAAAACATTCAGTACTTC.

The gene calls are TRBV25-1 and TRBJ1-1; D is undetermined. This CDR3 has 14 residues. Trimming removed 4 bases at V and 4 bases at J, with 13 bases between. CDR1 is MGHDK, CDR2 SYGVNS, per germline. The CDR3 loop is CASSATATPTEAFF. CDR3 DNA sequence: TGTGCCAGCAGTGCTACGGCGACACCCACTGAAGCTTTCTTT.

This CDR3 is CASSLAQGALETQYF. The CDR3 nucleotides are TGTGCCAGCAGCTTAGCGCAGGGGGCTTTGGAGACCCAGTACTTC. V gene TRBV7-9 combines with J gene TRBJ2-5; the match to TRBD1 covers 8 bases. CDR1 SEHNR and CDR2 FQNEAQ come from the germline V gene (reference sequence). CDR3 length: 15 amino acids. The V gene end was trimmed by 0 bases and the J gene end by 5 bases; junction bases not matched to a gene: 5.

V gene TRBV27 combines with J gene TRBJ1-5, with D tentatively TRBD1 (5 bases). The V gene lost 0 bases and the J gene lost 5 bases, with 11 bases spanning the gap. The CDR3 consists of 15 residues. Germline CDR1 reads MNHEY; CDR2 reads SMNVEV (reference sequence). The CDR3 DNA sequence: TGTGCCAGCAGTTTATCCCGAACAGGTGATCAGCCCCAGCATTTT. It is translated as CASSLSRTGDQPQHF.

This clone was detected once. The chain links TRBV27 to TRBJ1-5; 9 bases match TRBD1. The V segment lost 4 bases and the J segment 10 bases; nucleotides outside the gene matches: 8. The CDR3 extends over 14 amino acids. Germline-derived CDR1 and CDR2 are MNHEY and SMNVEV (reference sequence). The CDR3 loop reads CASSSGQGWYPQHF. CDR3 in DNA: TGTGCCAGCAGTTCGGGACAGGGTTGGTACCCCCAGCATTTT.

This chain connects TRBV12-5 to TRBJ1-4; possibly TRBD1 for D (6 bases). Germline CDR1 and CDR2: LGHNT and FRNRAP. The V end was cut by 4 bases, the J end by 5 bases, with 14 bases between. This CDR3 is built from 15 residues. Here the CDR3 reads CASGSTGTRNEKLFF. CDR3 in DNA: TGTGCTAGTGGTTCTACCGGGACAAGAAATGAAAAACTGTTTTTT. Using reference TRBV12-5 and TRBJ1-4 for the parts outside the CDR3, the full variable domain is DARVTQTPRHKVTEMGQEVTMRCQPILGHNTVFWYRQTMMQGLELLAYFRNRAPLDDSGMPKDRFSAEMPDATLATLKIQPSEPRDSAVYFCASGSTGTRNEKLFFGSGTQLSVL.

Here the CDR3 reads CASRSGGDEKLFF. The CDR3 DNA follows: TGTGCCAGCAGGTCTGGGGGGGATGAAAAACTGTTTTTT. This sequence joins TRBV7-9 and TRBJ1-4, with a possible D match to TRBD1 (5 bases). CDR3 length equals 13 residues. The V end lost 6 bases, the J end lost 6 bases, and 11 bases lay between the germline ends. Germline CDR1 and CDR2: SEHNR and FQNEAQ (reference sequence).

The chain recombines TRBV18 with TRBJ1-3, with D maybe TRBD1 (6 bases). Per germline, CDR1 KGHSH and CDR2 LQKENI. Trimming cost V 3 bases and J 0 bases, with 15 bases left between them. The CDR3 runs 17 residues. The CDR3 sequence: CASSPQPTGSSGNTIYF. In nucleotides, the CDR3 is TGTGCCAGCTCACCTCAACCTACAGGGAGCTCTGGAAACACCATATATTTT.

The chain links TRBV5-1 to TRBJ1-1; no clear D. The CDR3 contains 12 residues. Trimming removed 0 bases from V and 7 bases from J, with 7 bases in between. Germline-derived CDR1 and CDR2 are SGHRS and YFSETQ. The CDR3, as DNA: TGCGCCAGCAGCTTGGTGCCCTATGAAGCTTTCTTT. It specifies CASSLVPYEAFF.

This clone showed up just once. V is TRBV5-1 and J is TRBJ2-5; 7 nucleotides line up with TRBD1. The CDR3 contains 14 residues. The germline V gene encodes CDR1 SGHRS and CDR2 YFSETQ. V was clipped by 4 bases and J by 2 bases; unmatched bases: 5. The CDR3 spells CASSLTGEQETQYF. As DNA, the CDR3 is TGCGCCAGCAGCCTTACAGGGGAACAAGAGACCCAGTACTTC.

This chain connects TRBV9 to TRBJ2-5; 9 bases are shared with TRBD1. V dropped 0 bases and J dropped 5; count of bases not matched to a gene: 14. This CDR3 spans 18 amino acids. Germline V gene sequence: CDR1 SGDLS, CDR2 YYNGEE. The CDR3 DNA reads as TGTGCCAGCAGCGTAGCTCGGGGCGGGACAGGGTGGGGGGAGACCCAGTACTTC. It specifies CASSVARGGTGWGETQYF. Variable domain in full (rest from reference TRBV9 and TRBJ2-5): DSGVTQTPKHLITATGQRVTLRCSPRSGDLSVYWYQQSLDQGLQFLIQYYNGEERAKGNILERFSAQQFPDLHSELNLSSLELGDSALYFCASSVARGGTGWGETQYFGPGTRLLVL.

The genes are TRBV2 and TRBJ1-6; perhaps TRBD1 as D (5 bases). The CDR3 is 12 residues long. V was trimmed by 5 bases and J by 6 bases, leaving 5 bases between them. Germline CDR1 is SNHLY and CDR2 is FYNNEI. CDR3 nucleotides: TGTGCCAGCAGTCAGGGTAATTCACCCCTCCACTTT. Its protein is CASSQGNSPLHF. The full variable domain, in which reference TRBV2 and TRBJ1-6 provide the parts outside the CDR3, is EPEVTQTPSHQVTQMGQEVILRCVPISNHLYFYWYRQILGQKVEFLVSFYNNEISEKSEIFDDQFSVERPDGSNFTLKIRSTKLEDSAMYFCASSQGNSPLHFGNGTRLTVT.

The chain carries TRBV29-1 and TRBJ2-3; D unclear. V was trimmed by 3 bases and J by 4 bases, leaving 5 bases between them. The length of the CDR3 is 11 residues. Per the germline V gene, CDR1 is SQVTM and CDR2 is ANQGSEA. The CDR3 coding sequence is TGCAGCGTTGATCGGGCAGATACGCAGTATTTT. Its protein product is CSVDRADTQYF.

The rearrangement links TRBV7-2 to TRBJ1-5; a weak D match, TRBD1 (6 bases). The CDR3 length is 13 residues. CDR1 is SGHTA, CDR2 FQGNSA, per germline. Trimming left V 4 bases short and J 6 bases short, with 10 bases between. The CDR3 nucleotides read TGTGCCAGCAGCTCGGTAGGGGGTCAGCCCCAGCATTTT. It translates to CASSSVGGQPQHF.

The chain recombines TRBV7-9 with TRBJ1-2, with D maybe TRBD1 (6 bases). CDR3 length: 12 residues. Trimming pared 4 bases from V and 6 bases from J, leaving 9 bases between. The germline V gene encodes CDR1 SEHNR and CDR2 FQNEAQ (reference sequence). The CDR3 nucleotides read TGTGCCAGCAGCTCCGGACAGCATGGCTACACCTTC. Translation gives CASSSGQHGYTF.

V usage is TRBV27 and J usage is TRBJ2-5, with 8 bases lining up with TRBD2. The CDR3 contains 15 residues. After removal of 1 base from V and 4 bases from J, the junction contained 5 bases not matched to a gene. CDR1 is MNHEY and CDR2 is SMNVEV in the germline V gene (reference sequence). The CDR3 region has the DNA TGTGCCAGCAGTTTATTTCTAGCGGGCCCAGAGACCCAGTACTTC. This codes for CASSLFLAGPETQYF.

The chain has TRBV7-3 and TRBJ2-6; D possibly corresponds to TRBD2 (5 bases). CDR1 SGHTA and CDR2 FQGTGA come from the germline V gene. CDR3 length equals 17 residues. Trimming removed 2 bases from V and 2 bases from J, with 13 bases in between. In DNA, the CDR3 is TGTGCCAGCAGCTTACGGGAACAGTTCACTGGGGCCAACGTCCTGACTTTC. Translation gives CASSLREQFTGANVLTF.